This TCR beta chain stems from a study of blood T cell repertoires in COVID-19. Across the whole study: Whether acute or convalescent, the COVID-19 samples came from the United States, Italy and Spain.

In the authors' methods: Estimation of nucleated cell counts relied on the amplification of reference gene primers. Profiling relied on immunoSEQ multiplex PCR, and the TCRdb table lists in-frame clones only, not all of them. V, J and clone size reflect that table, while D and trimming were determined from the DNA. The repertoire holds about 160,000 clones, with approximately 81% as singletons. After removal of 11 bases from V and 3 bases from J, the junction contained 9 bases not matched to a gene. This CDR3 has 15 residues. Germline values: CDR1 ENHRY, CDR2 SYGVKD. Those enrolled, adults aged roughly 18 to 100 years, came from 25 or so US areas. Cohort 3 donors counted as recovered after two negative PCRs, clearance, or resolved symptoms.

Sequenced material: PBMCs or T cells enriched from blood (not recorded which). This chain connects TRBV10-3 to TRBJ2-5; 13 bases fit TRBD2. The sequence was collected from a woman aged 45 to 65 who had recovered from COVID-19. The CDR3 DNA is TGTGCCGCGTCAGGACTAGCGGGAGAGGAAGAGACCCAGTACTTC. It is translated as CAASGLAGEEETQYF.